Presented here are 11 T cell receptor beta chains from one specimen sequenced in a study of blood T cell repertoires in COVID-19. The method was immunoSEQ multiplex PCR; TCRdb's version includes in-frame clones alone and lacks a portion of them. The sample carries around 380,000 clones, about four fifths recorded once. The sample taken for sequencing was peripheral blood. The receptors originated from a human donor with acute or convalescent COVID-19. The donor label of this sample is uncertain.

J is TRBJ1-3 and V is TRBV7-6; the match to TRBD1 covers 10 bases. In germline, CDR1 is SGHVS, CDR2 FNYEAQ. V gave up 0 bases and J gave up 8 bases; unmatched junction bases: 7. CDR3 length equals 16 residues. Written as DNA, the CDR3 is TGTGCCAGCAGCTTAGCTTTCGGACAGGGGGTAGACACCATATATTTT. Amino acids: CASSLAFGQGVDTIYF.

The V gene is TRBV14, the J gene TRBJ2-5; TRBD2 matches at 13 bases. The CDR3 sequence is 17 residues long. CDR1 and CDR2 from the germline V gene are SGHDN and FVKESK. J lost 5 bases, V lost 3 bases, and 9 bases had no gene match. CDR3 protein: CASSHGLAGARRETQYF. CDR3 DNA: TGTGCCAGCAGCCATGGACTAGCGGGAGCCCGGCGGGAGACCCAGTACTTC.

There are a few counts of this clone. V and J are TRBV5-6 and TRBJ1-5; TRBD1 matches 10 bases. The CDR3 is 17 amino acids. Germline V gene data show CDR1 as SGHDT and CDR2 as YYEEEE. V shed 2 bases and J 2 bases; nucleotides not matched to a gene: 7. CDR3 region: CASSFDRGRGGNQPQHF. The CDR3 nucleotides are TGTGCCAGCAGCTTCGACAGGGGGCGCGGAGGCAATCAGCCCCAGCATTTT.

This clone was observed a handful of times. The chain uses TRBV7-6 and TRBJ2-3, with TRBD2 matching 9 bases. Germline CDR1 is SGHVS and CDR2 is FNYEAQ. With V trimmed by 2 bases and J by 0 bases, 9 bases remained unmatched. The CDR3 has 18 amino acids. CDR3 amino acids: CASSLIAGGHESTDTQYF. Here the CDR3 DNA reads TGTGCCAGCAGCTTAATTGCGGGGGGGCATGAGAGCACAGATACGCAGTATTTT.

The chain uses TRBV9 and TRBJ2-3, with 7 nucleotides matching TRBD1. The CDR3 has 13 amino acids. After removal of 5 bases from V and 1 base from J, the junction contained 1 base not matched to a gene. From germline, CDR1 is SGDLS and CDR2 YYNGEE. CDR3 protein: CASRGGRTDTQYF. Here the CDR3 DNA reads TGTGCCAGCAGAGGGGGCCGCACAGATACGCAGTATTTT.

The chain has TRBV7-8 and TRBJ1-5, with 7 nucleotides matching TRBD1. Losses at the gene ends were 4 bases for V and 2 bases for J; bases not matched to a gene: 2. The CDR3 contains 14 residues. Germline values: CDR1 SGHVS, CDR2 FQNEAQ. The CDR3 DNA is TGTGCCAGCAGCTCCGGACAGGGCAATCAGCCCCAGCATTTT. This translates into CASSSGQGNQPQHF.

The chain links TRBV5-5 to TRBJ1-1; unclear D gene. The CDR3 has 16 residues. The germline V gene encodes CDR1 SGHKS and CDR2 YYEKEE (reference sequence). V shed 4 bases and J shed 4 bases, with 20 bases lying between them. The chain's CDR3 is CASSLDHQSRITEAFF. The CDR3 DNA reads as TGTGCCAGCAGCCTGGACCACCAGTCCCGCATCACTGAAGCTTTCTTT.

V is TRBV18 and J is TRBJ1-1; the D gene is possibly TRBD1 (6 bases). Germline V CDR1 and CDR2: KGHSH, LQKENI. The CDR3 is 16 residues long. V gave up 2 bases and J gave up 1 base, with 14 bases separating them. The CDR3 loop reads CASSPRTTGTNTEAFF. Here the CDR3 DNA reads TGTGCCAGCTCACCAAGAACTACAGGGACGAACACTGAAGCTTTCTTT.

The chain is built from TRBV27 and TRBJ2-1; 8 bases agree with TRBD2. The germline CDR1 and CDR2 sequences are MNHEY and SMNVEV (reference sequence). J gave up 4 bases and V 4 bases, and 6 bases lay outside the gene matches. This CDR3 region has 15 residues. The CDR3 spells CASSWLGGGYNEQFF. The CDR3 nucleotides read TGTGCCAGCAGTTGGTTGGGCGGGGGGTACAATGAGCAGTTCTTC.

The rearrangement uses TRBV3-1 (or the pseudogene TRBV3-2) and TRBJ2-1; 7 bases line up with TRBD2. CDR1 and CDR2 from the germline V gene are LGHDT and YNNKEL (reference sequence). CDR3 length: 14 amino acids. The V gene end was trimmed by 3 bases and the J gene end by 6 bases; junction bases not matched to a gene: 5. The CDR3 protein is CASSQRGMGNEQFF. In nucleotides, the CDR3 is TGTGCCAGCAGCCAGCGGGGGATGGGCAATGAGCAGTTCTTC.

This clone was found many times. The chain recombines TRBV5-1 with TRBJ1-1, with D maybe TRBD1 (6 bases). The CDR3 is 16 amino acids. Germline V gene lookup returns CDR1 SGHRS and CDR2 YFSETQ. V lost 0 bases to trimming and J lost 5 bases, with 17 bases between them. The DNA of the CDR3 is TGCGCCAGCAGCTTGGGGCAGGGGAACAAGAGAACTGAAGCTTTCTTT. It is translated as CASSLGQGNKRTEAFF.